Included here is one T cell receptor beta chain sequence, with context. Authors' data handling: Quantification of nucleated cells was approximated via reference gene primer amplification. Produced via immunoSEQ multiplex PCR; TCRdb's table is partial and in-frame only. V, J and clone size reflect that table, while D and trimming were determined from the DNA. The data contain a few hundred thousand clones, 85% to 90% of them seen just once; the ten biggest clones take up 1.5% to 2%. Cohorts were based on clinical histories the participants reported. The data were obtained in a study of blood T cell repertoires in COVID-19. This CDR3 has 14 residues. The germline CDR1 and CDR2 sequences are SNHLY and FYNNEI. The junction had 11 bases not matched to a gene; V was cut back by 10 bases and J by 5 bases.

The sample comprised PBMCs or T cells enriched from blood (not recorded which). V usage is TRBV2 and J usage is TRBJ2-5, with 9 positions matching TRBD1. The receptor was isolated from a man aged 40-49 years who had recovered from COVID-19. The chain's CDR3 is CATPGDRERETQYF. CDR3 sequence (DNA): TGTGCCACCCCGGGGGACAGGGAGAGGGAGACCCAGTACTTC.